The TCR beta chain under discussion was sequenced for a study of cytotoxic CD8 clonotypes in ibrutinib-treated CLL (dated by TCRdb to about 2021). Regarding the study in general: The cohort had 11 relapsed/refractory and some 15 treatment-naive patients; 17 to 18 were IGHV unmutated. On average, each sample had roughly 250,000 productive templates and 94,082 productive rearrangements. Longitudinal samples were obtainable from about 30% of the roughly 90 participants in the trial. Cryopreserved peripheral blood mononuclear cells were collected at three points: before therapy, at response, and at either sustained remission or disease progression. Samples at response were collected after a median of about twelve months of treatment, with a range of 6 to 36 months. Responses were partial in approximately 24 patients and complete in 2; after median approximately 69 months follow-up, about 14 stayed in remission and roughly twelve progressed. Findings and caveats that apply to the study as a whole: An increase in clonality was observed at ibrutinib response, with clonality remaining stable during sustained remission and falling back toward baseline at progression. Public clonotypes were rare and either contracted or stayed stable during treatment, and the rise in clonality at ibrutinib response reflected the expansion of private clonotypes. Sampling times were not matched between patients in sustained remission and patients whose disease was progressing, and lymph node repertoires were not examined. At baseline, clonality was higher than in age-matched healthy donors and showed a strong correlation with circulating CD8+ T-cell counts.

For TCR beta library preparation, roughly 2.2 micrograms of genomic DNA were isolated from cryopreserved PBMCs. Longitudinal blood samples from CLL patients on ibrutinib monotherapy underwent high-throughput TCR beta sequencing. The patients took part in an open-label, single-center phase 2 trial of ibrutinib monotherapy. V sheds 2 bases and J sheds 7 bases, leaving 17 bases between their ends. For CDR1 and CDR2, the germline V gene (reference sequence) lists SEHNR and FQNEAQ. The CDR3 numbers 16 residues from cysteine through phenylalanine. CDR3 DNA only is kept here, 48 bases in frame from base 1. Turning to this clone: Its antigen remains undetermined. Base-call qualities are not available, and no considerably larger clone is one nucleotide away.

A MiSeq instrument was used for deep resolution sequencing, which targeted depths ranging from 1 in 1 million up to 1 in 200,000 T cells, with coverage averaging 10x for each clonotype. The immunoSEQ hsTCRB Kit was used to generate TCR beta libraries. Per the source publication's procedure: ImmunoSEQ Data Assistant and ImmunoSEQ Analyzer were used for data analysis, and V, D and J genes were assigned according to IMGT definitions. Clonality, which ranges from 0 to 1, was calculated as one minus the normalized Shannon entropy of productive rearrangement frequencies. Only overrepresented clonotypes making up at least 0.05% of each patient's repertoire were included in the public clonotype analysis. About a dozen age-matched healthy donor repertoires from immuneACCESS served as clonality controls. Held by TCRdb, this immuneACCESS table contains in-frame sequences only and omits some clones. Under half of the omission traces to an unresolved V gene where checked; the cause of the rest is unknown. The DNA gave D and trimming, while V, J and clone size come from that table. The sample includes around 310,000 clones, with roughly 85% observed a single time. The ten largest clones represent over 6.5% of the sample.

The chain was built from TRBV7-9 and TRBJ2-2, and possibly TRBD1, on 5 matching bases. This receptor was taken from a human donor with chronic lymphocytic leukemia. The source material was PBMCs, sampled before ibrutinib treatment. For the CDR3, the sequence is CASSLSLGVSGGELFF. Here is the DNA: TGTGCCAGCAGCTTAAGTTTAGGGGTTTCTGGCGGGGAGCTGTTTTTT.